The rows below give T cell receptor beta chains drawn from one sample of a study of blood T cell repertoires in COVID-19. Here immunoSEQ multiplex PCR was the method, and the copy in TCRdb shows in-frame clones only, minus some. The table records about 300,000 clones, roughly 84% of them present only once. Sequencing was carried out using peripheral blood. The source is a human donor with COVID-19, enrolled during active disease. The donor label of this sample is uncertain. Both conserved end residues are part of each CDR3. D genes are given only for firm matches. Expanded clones get a size class; other rows say once, few or many, or leave the size out.

>-|-|TRBJ2-2|TRBV18
CASSPRDTRNTGELFF
TGTGCCAGCTCACCGAGGGACACTAGGAACACCGGGGAGCTGTTTTTT
>TRBD1|few|TRBJ1-1|TRBV7-2
CASSWTGIMNTEAFF
TGTGCCAGCAGCTGGACAGGGATAATGAACACTGAAGCTTTCTTT
>TRBD2|-|TRBJ2-7|TRBV5-1
CASSPPLGTSGSYEQYF
TGCGCCAGCAGCCCTCCGCTAGGGACTAGCGGCTCCTACGAGCAGTACTTC
>-|-|TRBJ2-1|TRBV6-2/TRBV6-3
CASSYWAPGGPLNYNEQFF
TGTGCCAGCAGTTACTGGGCGCCTGGAGGACCTCTAAACTACAATGAGCAGTTCTTC
>-|-|TRBJ2-1|TRBV7-6
CASSSNGGPNEQFF
TGTGCCAGCAGCTCTAACGGGGGACCCAATGAGCAGTTCTTC
>-|-|TRBJ1-5|TRBV7-9
CASSVLKPLNQPQHF
TGTGCCAGCAGCGTGCTTAAGCCCCTAAATCAGCCCCAGCATTTT
>TRBD2|once|TRBJ2-1|TRBV4-1
CASSQVLAGGHINEQFF
TGCGCCAGCAGCCAAGTATTAGCGGGAGGGCATATAAATGAGCAGTTCTTC
>TRBD2|-|TRBJ2-7|TRBV27
CASSRREGTYEQYF
TGTGCCAGCAGTAGACGGGAGGGGACCTACGAGCAGTACTTC
>-|-|TRBJ1-6|TRBV3-1/TRBV3-2
CASSQPPSGGNSPLHF
TGTGCCAGCAGCCAACCCCCCTCGGGGGGAAATTCACCCCTCCACTTT
>-|-|TRBJ1-1|TRBV19
CASSHNSPAMNTEAFF
TGTGCCAGTAGCCATAATAGCCCAGCTATGAACACTGAAGCTTTCTTT
>-|-|TRBJ1-1|TRBV5-1
CASSLEGAGVNTEAFF
TGCGCCAGCAGCTTGGAAGGGGCAGGGGTGAACACTGAAGCTTTCTTT
>TRBD1|once|TRBJ1-3|TRBV4-1
CASSQGQGASRTIYF
TGCGCCAGCAGCCAGGGACAGGGGGCATCACGCACCATATATTTT
>-|-|TRBJ1-1|TRBV19
CASTIDELTEAFF
TGTGCCAGTACCATAGATGAACTCACTGAAGCTTTCTTT
>-|-|TRBJ2-2|TRBV7-2
CASSPKWSTGELFF
TGTGCCAGCAGCCCTAAGTGGTCCACCGGGGAGCTGTTTTTT
>TRBD1|-|TRBJ1-1|TRBV30
CAWRDRGNTEAFF
TGTGCCTGGAGGGACAGGGGGAACACTGAAGCTTTCTTT
>-|-|TRBJ1-2|TRBV4-3
CASSQGGSDDYGYTF
TGCGCCAGCAGCCAAGGAGGGAGTGACGACTATGGCTACACCTTC
>TRBD1|-|TRBJ2-3|TRBV14
CASSQARSRDRGTDTQYF
TGTGCCAGCAGCCAAGCCCGTTCCCGGGACAGGGGCACAGATACGCAGTATTTT
>-|-|TRBJ1-1|TRBV25-1
CASSLFGNTEAFF
TGTGCCAGCAGTTTATTCGGGAACACTGAAGCTTTCTTT
>-|-|TRBJ1-2|TRBV7-9
CASSLEGSRYGYTF
TGTGCCAGCAGCTTAGAAGGATCGAGGTATGGCTACACCTTC